This TCR beta chain was documented in a study of T cell responses to AZD1222 COVID-19 vaccine. Worth noting for this clone: Its antigen is unidentified.

V was trimmed by 4 bases and J by 8 bases, leaving 21 bases between them. This CDR3 comprises 16 residues. The V gene's germline CDR1 is SGHRS and CDR2 YFSETQ. Data came from immunoSEQ multiplex PCR; TCRdb stores just in-frame clones and leaves some out. Found here are 150,000 to 180,000 clones, around 90% of them singletons; the top ten hold around 3.1%. The study's findings and limits: Per reports, nearly half of all spike-specific TCRs target regions that are unmutated in variants.

The chain combines TRBV5-1 with TRBJ1-4; D possibly corresponds to TRBD1 (6 bases). Sequenced material: peripheral blood, taken on day 0 of AZD1222 vaccination. This sequence originates from an adult in good health. DNA for the CDR3: TGCGCCAGCAGCACCGGCCCCGGGGGGGGCAGGGAAAAACTGTTTTTT. This gives the protein CASSTGPGGGREKLFF.